What follows are 17 T cell receptor beta chains derived from one specimen sequenced in a study of T cell changes during pregnancy in multiple sclerosis. The data were produced by immunoSEQ multiplex PCR, yet TCRdb's version contains in-frame clones alone and is incomplete. This table holds tens of thousands of clones, over 75% found once. Sequenced here: peripheral blood, sampled in the first trimester of pregnancy. The receptors were sampled from a female donor with multiple sclerosis, enrolled in a pregnancy study.

The gene calls are TRBV5-1 and TRBJ2-3; 8 nucleotides align to TRBD2. Germline V lookup: CDR1 SGHRS, CDR2 YFSETQ. The CDR3 length is 16 residues. V lost 3 bases and J lost 5; bases outside the gene matches: 11. The CDR3 DNA is TGCGCCAGCAGCTCACTCTTAGCGGGGAAAGGAGATACGCAGTATTTT. Protein sequence: CASSSLLAGKGDTQYF.

The CDR3 reads CASSLNSLEQFF. Written as DNA, the CDR3 is TGTGCCAGCAGTTTAAATTCTCTTGAGCAGTTCTTC. The rearrangement links TRBV28 to TRBJ2-1; D is ambiguous. Per the germline V gene, CDR1 is MDHEN and CDR2 is SYDVKM. Trimming removed 2 bases from V and 9 bases from J, with 8 bases in between. The CDR3 length is 12 residues.

The sample holds a few counts of this clone. The genes are TRBV4-1 and TRBJ1-5; a weak D match, TRBD1 (5 bases). The V end lost 0 bases, the J end lost 7 bases, and 13 bases lay between the germline ends. This CDR3 region has 15 residues. CDR1 MGHRA and CDR2 YSYEKL come from the germline V gene. CDR3 residues: CASSQDPGGTQPQHF. Written as DNA, the CDR3 is TGCGCCAGCAGCCAAGATCCCGGGGGGACCCAGCCCCAGCATTTT.

V is TRBV25-1 and J is TRBJ2-6; the D gene is possibly TRBD2 (6 bases). Germline V CDR1 and CDR2: MGHDK, SYGVNS. The ends were cut back, 5 bases at V and 0 bases at J, with 14 bases in the middle. CDR3 size: 17 residues. In DNA form, the CDR3 reads TGTGCCAGCAGTCCGACGGAGGGGCGCTCTGGGGCCAACGTCCTGACTTTC. It translates to CASSPTEGRSGANVLTF. The variable domain in full, completed from reference TRBV25-1 and TRBJ2-6, reads EADIYQTPRYLVIGTGKKITLECSQTMGHDKMYWYQQDPGMELHLIHYSYGVNSTEKGDLSSESTVSRIRTEHFPLTLESARPSHTSQYLCASSPTEGRSGANVLTFGAGSRLTVL.

The V call is TRBV6-5, the J call TRBJ2-3; the D gene is possibly TRBD2 (6 bases). From germline, CDR1 is MNHEY and CDR2 SVGAGI. The CDR3 is 14 residues long. The germline V and J ends were trimmed by 6 bases and 5 bases, with 15 bases remaining between them. CDR3 nucleotide sequence: TGTGCCAGCAGCGATCGGGACTCAAAAGATACGCAGTATTTT. As protein: CASSDRDSKDTQYF.

The V call is TRBV4-1, the J call TRBJ2-7; TRBD1 agrees at 10 bases. The germline CDR1 and CDR2 sequences are MGHRA and YSYEKL. After removal of 3 bases from V and 2 bases from J, the junction contained 4 bases not matched to a gene. The CDR3 contains 15 residues. The DNA of the CDR3 is TGCGCCAGCAGCCACACCGGGACAGGGGCCTACGAGCAGTACTTC. Its translation: CASSHTGTGAYEQYF.

This rearrangement joins TRBV5-8 to TRBJ2-1; perhaps TRBD2 as D (6 bases). V lost 0 bases and J 9 bases, leaving 13 bases between the germline ends. This CDR3 contains 14 residues. CDR1 and CDR2 from the germline V gene are SGHTS and YDEGEE. CDR3 in amino acids: CASSLDRGRIEQFF. The CDR3, as DNA: TGTGCCAGCAGCTTGGATCGAGGGAGGATTGAGCAGTTCTTC.

CDR3 amino acids: CAISSWLGGYTEAFF. The CDR3 DNA reads as TGTGCCATCAGTTCCTGGCTAGGAGGGTACACTGAAGCTTTCTTT. The chain is built from TRBV10-3 and TRBJ1-1; D is unresolved. Germline V gives CDR1 ENHRY, CDR2 SYGVKD. The CDR3 runs 15 residues. V gave up 5 bases and J gave up 3 bases, with 16 bases separating them.

The chain couples TRBV5-6 to TRBJ1-2, with D maybe TRBD1 (6 bases). V lost 2 bases to trimming and J lost 3 bases, with 8 bases between them. This CDR3 contains 13 residues. The V gene's germline CDR1 is SGHDT and CDR2 YYEEEE. The DNA of the CDR3 is TGTGCCAGCAGCTTTCCAGGGGACTATGGCTACACCTTC. This codes for CASSFPGDYGYTF.

The gene calls are TRBV29-1 and TRBJ2-1, with TRBD1 identical over 11 bases. The J segment lost 8 bases and the V segment lost 4 bases, leaving 7 bases of the junction unmatched. CDR1 is SQVTM and CDR2 is ANQGSEA in the germline V gene. The CDR3 is 14 amino acids. CDR3: CSVVPDRGPDEQFF. The CDR3, as DNA: TGCAGCGTTGTTCCGGACAGGGGGCCCGATGAGCAGTTCTTC.

This clone was recorded once. The chain carries TRBV19 and TRBJ1-2, with D perhaps matching TRBD1 (6 bases). With 7 bases removed from V and 5 bases from J, the gap between germline ends came to 20 bases. The germline V gene has CDR1 LNHDA and CDR2 SQIVND (reference sequence). This CDR3 region has 15 residues. The DNA of the CDR3 is TGTGCCAGTAAGCCGGCCGTGACAGGCTCATATGGCTACACCTTC. As protein: CASKPAVTGSYGYTF.

V usage is TRBV5-6 and J usage is TRBJ2-1; D unresolved. The V gene's germline CDR1 is SGHDT and CDR2 YYEEEE. The CDR3 extends over 15 amino acids. V lost 0 bases and J 7 bases, leaving 14 bases between the germline ends. CDR3 sequence (DNA): TGTGCCAGCAGCTTGGGTGGCGGCCCGCGGAATGAGCAGTTCTTC. It yields the protein CASSLGGGPRNEQFF.

This sequence joins TRBV18 and TRBJ1-1; maybe TRBD1 (6 bases). Trimming removed 5 bases from V and 2 bases from J, with 9 bases in between. Per germline, CDR1 KGHSH and CDR2 LQKENI. The CDR3 has 13 amino acids. CDR3 sequence reads: CASSTDRNTEAFF. The CDR3 DNA reads as TGTGCCAGCTCAACGGACAGAAACACTGAAGCTTTCTTT.

The V call is TRBV10-2, the J call TRBJ1-2, with TRBD1 identical over 8 bases. The CDR3 is 13 residues long. Germline loops: CDR1 WSHSY, CDR2 SAAADI. Trimming removed 8 bases from V and 8 bases from J; junction bases left unmatched: 10. CDR3: CASWGGQDSGYTF. CDR3 nucleotides: TGCGCCAGCTGGGGGGGACAGGACTCGGGCTACACCTTC.

The V gene is TRBV29-1, the J gene TRBJ2-3, with 10 bases matching TRBD1. The trim removed 7 bases at V and 1 base at J, leaving 8 bases unmatched. CDR1 SQVTM and CDR2 ANQGSEA come from the germline V gene. The CDR3 is made up of 15 amino acids. The CDR3 loop reads CSAGSGTGGTDTQYF. CDR3 coding DNA: TGCAGCGCGGGTTCAGGGACAGGGGGCACAGATACGCAGTATTTT.

The chain employs TRBV7-8 and TRBJ1-2; D not certain. CDR3 length equals 13 residues. Between the trimmed V and J ends, which lost 3 bases and 7 bases, there was a span of 12 bases. CDR1 and CDR2 (germline): SGHVS, FQNEAQ. The DNA of the CDR3 is TGTGCCAGCAGCTTCCCAGGCTTAGGTGGCTACACCTTC. This gives the protein CASSFPGLGGYTF.

The chain joins TRBV11-2 to TRBJ1-2, with D perhaps TRBD1 (5 bases). The CDR3 length is 12 residues. Germline-derived CDR1 and CDR2 are SGHAT and FQNNGV. V was shortened by 5 bases and J by 2 bases, with 6 bases between the two germline ends. CDR3 region: CASSRQNYGYTF. The CDR3 DNA reads TGTGCCAGCAGCCGACAGAACTATGGCTACACCTTC.